Below, 21 T cell receptor beta chains from the same sample are listed, as sequenced in a study of a mutant IDH1 vaccine in newly diagnosed glioma. Time point meaning: week 5, during vaccination. Each dose delivered 300 ug of mutant IDH1 20-mer peptide subcutaneously with imiquimod. These TCRs are of unknown antigen specificity. Clones were sequenced by immunoSEQ multiplex PCR, and TCRdb holds only the in-frame ones, with some missing. The sample holds 30,000 to 45,000 clones, approximately 90% seen once. The starting material was PBMCs, obtained from a glioma patient whose treatment included an IDH1 peptide vaccine. The receptors come from a man between 45 and 60 years old with glioma.

J is TRBJ2-3 and V is TRBV6-1; tentative D call: TRBD2 (6 bases). The ends were cut back, 6 bases at V and 0 bases at J, with 10 bases in the middle. Germline CDR1 and CDR2: MNHNS and SASEGT. The CDR3 spans 14 residues. CDR3 sequence reads: CASSGGLSTDTQYF. The CDR3 bases are TGTGCCAGCAGCGGGGGACTGAGCACAGATACGCAGTATTTT.

V usage is TRBV20-1 and J usage is TRBJ2-5, with D possibly TRBD2 on 5 matching bases. Germline values: CDR1 DFQATT, CDR2 SNEGSKA (reference sequence). The CDR3 extends over 10 amino acids. CDR3 nucleotides: TGCAGGGGCGGGCTGGAGACCCAGTACTTC. Translating gives CRGGLETQYF.

The chain carries TRBV28 and TRBJ1-6, with a possible D match to TRBD1 (6 bases). V was clipped by 3 bases and J by 9 bases, with 12 bases between them. This CDR3 has 14 amino acids. Germline CDR1 and CDR2: MDHEN and SYDVKM. The CDR3 is CASSFTGKGSPLHF. CDR3 in DNA: TGTGCCAGCAGTTTTACAGGGAAAGGTTCACCCCTCCACTTT.

This clone was seen once. The chain carries TRBV7-9 and TRBJ1-1, with a weak D call TRBD1 (6 bases). The V gene's germline CDR1 is SEHNR and CDR2 FQNEAQ (reference sequence). The CDR3 has 14 residues. Deletions cut 3 bases from V and 5 bases from J, with 13 bases between. The CDR3 nucleotides are TGTGCCAGCAGCTTCAGGGACACAAGGACTGAAGCTTTCTTT. It encodes CASSFRDTRTEAFF.

The chain combines TRBV4-3 with TRBJ1-2; D is ambiguous. The CDR3 contains 15 residues. Germline V gene lookup returns CDR1 LGHNA and CDR2 YSLEER. The ends were cut back, 0 bases at V and 11 bases at J, with 19 bases in the middle. CDR3 protein: CASSQDRATYQEYTF. DNA of the CDR3: TGCGCCAGCAGCCAAGATAGGGCCACCTACCAAGAGTACACCTTC.

The chain joins TRBV9 to TRBJ1-6; no firm D call. This CDR3 has 13 amino acids. The ends were cut back, 2 bases at V and 9 bases at J, with 9 bases in the middle. Germline CDR1 is SGDLS and CDR2 is YYNGEE. CDR3 loop: CASSVQVSSPLHF. The CDR3 bases are TGTGCCAGCAGCGTTCAGGTCTCTTCACCCCTCCACTTT.

Written as DNA, the CDR3 is TGTGCCAGCAGCTCCTCCCCGAGCGCACCAAGCTCCTACAATGAGCAGTTCTTC. The encoded protein is CASSSSPSAPSSYNEQFF. This chain uses TRBV11-2 with TRBJ2-1; D is uncertain. Germline CDR1 and CDR2: SGHAT and FQNNGV. V lost 4 bases to trimming and J lost 0 bases, with 19 bases between them. CDR3 length: 18 residues.

The rearrangement links TRBV4-3 to TRBJ1-2; 8 bases map to TRBD1. The CDR3 is 13 amino acids. CDR1 is LGHNA and CDR2 is YSLEER in the germline V gene. J was trimmed by 8 bases and V by 3 bases; bases with no gene match: 5. The CDR3 here is CASSHTDRDGYTF. Written as DNA, the CDR3 is TGCGCCAGCAGCCATACGGACAGGGACGGCTACACCTTC.

The chain recombines TRBV27 with TRBJ2-7; D unclear. Looked up from germline, CDR1 is MNHEY and CDR2 is SMNVEV (reference sequence). The V end lost 2 bases, the J end lost 4 bases, and 6 bases lay between the germline ends. The CDR3 extends over 12 amino acids. CDR3 sequence reads: CASSLPGYEQYF. The CDR3 DNA reads TGTGCCAGCAGTTTACCGGGTTACGAGCAGTACTTC.

This clone was counted between two and nine times. V and J are TRBV4-1 and TRBJ2-1, with a possible D match to TRBD2 (5 bases). The CDR3 extends over 12 amino acids. V dropped 5 bases and J dropped 8 bases, with 10 bases sitting between them. Germline V lookup: CDR1 MGHRA, CDR2 YSYEKL. Here the CDR3 reads CASSSSLDEQFF. Here the CDR3 DNA reads TGCGCCAGCAGCTCTAGCCTCGATGAGCAGTTCTTC.

V is TRBV27 and J is TRBJ2-5, with 11 bases that match TRBD2. The J call may be wrong; the DNA end is better matched by TRBJ2-7. CDR3 size: 16 residues. Germline V gives CDR1 MNHEY, CDR2 SMNVEV (reference sequence). The CDR3 region is CASRLAGEGVPYEQYF. In nucleotides, the CDR3 is TGTGCCAGCAGACTAGCGGGGGAAGGTGTCCCCTACGAGCAGTACTTC.

The chain has TRBV30 and TRBJ2-7, with D maybe TRBD1 (5 bases). The germline V gene encodes CDR1 GTSNPN and CDR2 SVGIG (reference sequence). The CDR3 extends over 13 amino acids. The V end was cut by 2 bases, the J end by 0 bases, with 8 bases between. The CDR3 coding sequence is TGTGCCTGGAGTAAGGACAACTCCTACGAGCAGTACTTC. The encoded protein is CAWSKDNSYEQYF.

V and J are TRBV4-3 and TRBJ2-5, with unresolved D. This CDR3 has 13 amino acids. V was pared by 0 bases and J by 5 bases, with 7 bases between. CDR1 and CDR2 from the germline V gene are LGHNA and YSLEER. The CDR3 region is CASSQDERETQYF. The CDR3 DNA reads as TGCGCCAGCAGCCAAGATGAGAGGGAGACCCAGTACTTC.

The count of this clone is one. This chain uses TRBV7-2 with TRBJ1-1; D is perhaps TRBD1 (6 bases). CDR1 is SGHTA and CDR2 is FQGNSA in the germline V gene. Between the trimmed V and J ends, which lost 7 bases and 3 bases, there was a span of 18 bases. This CDR3 region has 15 residues. CDR3 loop: CASIDGGGRDTEAFF. CDR3 sequence (DNA): TGTGCCAGCATCGATGGGGGGGGCCGGGACACTGAAGCTTTCTTT.

This rearrangement joins TRBV5-1 to TRBJ2-7; 8 bases agree with TRBD1. This CDR3 region has 11 residues. CDR1 is SGHRS, CDR2 YFSETQ, per germline. V lost 7 bases and J lost 3; bases outside the gene matches: 0. The CDR3 nucleotides read TGCGCCAGCGGACAGGGCTACGAGCAGTACTTC. It specifies CASGQGYEQYF.

The chain recombines TRBV6-5 with TRBJ1-2; the D gene is possibly TRBD1 (5 bases). V lost 2 bases to trimming and J lost 2 bases, with 9 bases between them. The CDR3 extends over 14 amino acids. CDR1 is MNHEY and CDR2 is SVGAGI in the germline V gene. CDR3 amino acids: CASSYAGSNYGYTF. Here the CDR3 DNA reads TGTGCCAGCAGTTACGCAGGGTCAAACTATGGCTACACCTTC.

This rearrangement joins TRBV7-2 to TRBJ1-3; D not certain. The CDR3 extends over 14 amino acids. Germline CDR1 SGHTA, CDR2 FQGNSA. V was cut by 5 bases and J by 8 bases, with 16 bases left in between. The DNA for the CDR3 is TGTGCCAGCAGCCTGAGTCCTGGTGATGACACCATATATTTT. Encoded protein: CASSLSPGDDTIYF.

The chain joins TRBV7-3 to TRBJ1-1; 9 bases fit TRBD1. After removal of 4 bases from V and 4 bases from J, the junction contained 7 bases not matched to a gene. Germline CDR1 and CDR2: SGHTA and FQGTGA. The CDR3 totals 15 residues. CDR3 sequence reads: CASSSLQGAFTEAFF. CDR3 bases: TGTGCCAGCAGCTCCTTACAGGGGGCTTTCACTGAAGCTTTCTTT. Together with reference TRBV7-3 and TRBJ1-1, the CDR3 gives the full variable domain: GAGVSQTPSNKVTEKGKYVELRCDPISGHTALYWYRQSLGQGPEFLIYFQGTGAADDSGLPNDRFFAVRPEGSVSTLKIQRTERGDSAVYLCASSSLQGAFTEAFFGQGTRLTVV.

The chain employs TRBV4-1 and TRBJ2-3; TRBD2 matches 7 bases. The CDR3 is 15 amino acids. J was trimmed by 1 base and V by 0 bases; bases with no gene match: 1. The germline V gene encodes CDR1 MGHRA and CDR2 YSYEKL. The CDR3 DNA follows: TGCGCCAGCAGCCAAGAGGGGGGGGGCACAGATACGCAGTATTTT. It codes for CASSQEGGGTDTQYF.

V gene TRBV6-1 combines with J gene TRBJ1-3, with no clear D. The CDR3 length is 17 residues. Per germline, CDR1 MNHNS and CDR2 SASEGT. V shed 2 bases and J shed 0 bases, with 14 bases lying between them. The CDR3 region is CASSEYGRLNSGNTIYF. CDR3 bases: TGTGCCAGCAGTGAATACGGCAGGTTGAACTCTGGAAACACCATATATTTT.

The chain joins TRBV29-1 to TRBJ2-7; no reliable D call. Germline V gene sequence: CDR1 SQVTM, CDR2 ANQGSEA. The CDR3 is made up of 12 amino acids. V was pared by 4 bases and J by 3 bases, with 10 bases between. The CDR3 region has the DNA TGCAGCGTTGGGTGGACCGTCTACGAGCAGTACTTC. It is translated as CSVGWTVYEQYF.